Below are 14 T cell receptor beta chains sequenced from a single sample in a study of T cells after somatic rescue of genetic block. The assay was immunoSEQ multiplex PCR, and TCRdb's table has in-frame clones only and misses some. The table lists tens of thousands of clones, 90% to 97% of them singletons. The sequenced sample was peripheral blood mononuclear cells (PBMCs). Receptors were obtained from a child younger than two.

The chain employs TRBV6-5 and TRBJ2-5; 8 bases are a match to TRBD2. The closer fit of TRBJ2-7 to the DNA end suggests the J call may be wrong. The CDR3 is 15 amino acids. Germline V gene sequence: CDR1 MNHEY, CDR2 SVGAGI. The CDR3 DNA is TGTGCCAGCAGTTCATCCGGGACTAGCTCCTACGAGCAGTACTTC. The encoded protein is CASSSSGTSSYEQYF.

The gene calls are TRBV28 and TRBJ1-5; D gene ambiguous. This CDR3 contains 11 residues. Germline-derived CDR1 and CDR2 are MDHEN and SYDVKM. Trimming removed 5 bases from V and 3 bases from J, with 2 bases in between. The CDR3 reads CASSLNQPQHF. In nucleotides, the CDR3 is TGTGCCAGCAGTCTCAATCAGCCCCAGCATTTT.

The CDR3 is CSLRGGGTQYF. CDR3 coding DNA: TGCAGTCTCCGCGGGGGGGGTACGCAGTATTTT. This rearrangement joins TRBV20-1 to TRBJ2-3; 9 positions match TRBD2. CDR3 length: 11 amino acids. Germline-derived CDR1 and CDR2 are DFQATT and SNEGSKA (reference sequence). The trim removed 8 bases at V and 8 bases at J, leaving 5 bases unmatched.

CDR3 loop: CASSLLAGLDEQFF. CDR3 DNA: TGTGCCAGCAGCTTGCTAGCGGGTCTAGATGAGCAGTTCTTC. The genes are TRBV7-2 and TRBJ2-1; 8 bases map to TRBD2. Unmatched junction bases numbered 6, after V lost 3 bases and J lost 8 bases. This CDR3 spans 14 amino acids. CDR1 and CDR2 from the germline V gene are SGHTA and FQGNSA.

This clone appeared a few times. This chain connects TRBV5-1 to TRBJ2-2; no reliable D call. Germline loops: CDR1 SGHRS, CDR2 YFSETQ. Trimming took 0 bases from V and 1 from J, leaving 4 bases between them. The CDR3 totals 14 residues. DNA for the CDR3: TGCGCCAGCAGCTTGGGACAGAACACCGGGGAGCTGTTTTTT. Protein sequence: CASSLGQNTGELFF.

J is TRBJ2-5 and V is TRBV6-5; tentative D call: TRBD2 (6 bases). V was trimmed by 5 bases and J by 2 bases, leaving 12 bases between them. Looked up from germline, CDR1 is MNHEY and CDR2 is SVGAGI. The CDR3 consists of 14 residues. The CDR3: CASSRLAAQETQYF. CDR3 nucleotide sequence: TGTGCCAGCAGTAGATTAGCGGCACAAGAGACCCAGTACTTC.

This chain uses TRBV21-1 with TRBJ1-5; the table's D call of TRBD1 was not tested on the DNA. TRBV21-1 is marked as a pseudogene. This CDR3 contains 13 residues. CDR3 bases: TGTGCCAGCCGCCAGGGTAGCAATCAGCCCCAGCATTTT. Translating it yields CASRQGSNQPQHF.

The sample holds one count of this clone. The chain joins TRBV29-1 to TRBJ2-7; D could derive from TRBD1 or TRBD2 (5 bases each). Trimming stripped 5 bases from V and 4 bases from J, with 15 bases between. The germline V gene encodes CDR1 SQVTM and CDR2 ANQGSEA. This CDR3 region has 13 residues. In DNA, the CDR3 is TGCAGCGTTTTGGGGGAAAGGGGTTACGAGCAGTACTTC. Its translation is CSVLGERGYEQYF.

The J gene is TRBJ2-3, the V gene TRBV19, with 8 bases identical to TRBD2. The germline gives CDR1 LNHDA, CDR2 SQIVND (reference sequence). CDR3 length equals 16 residues. J gave up 1 base and V 6 bases, and 9 bases lay outside the gene matches. The CDR3 DNA sequence: TGTGCCAGTAGCACCTTACCAGCGGGAGGCACAGATACGCAGTATTTT. It specifies CASSTLPAGGTDTQYF.

J is TRBJ1-1 and V is TRBV5-4; D uncertain. Per the germline V gene, CDR1 is SGHNT and CDR2 is YYREEE (reference sequence). The CDR3 loop spans 14 amino acids. Trimming stripped 5 bases from V and 1 base from J, with 12 bases between. This chain's CDR3 is CASRSGRANTEAFF. The CDR3 DNA follows: TGTGCCAGCAGGTCAGGTAGAGCGAACACTGAAGCTTTCTTT.

The sample holds one count of this clone. The chain couples TRBV10-1 to TRBJ1-1; TRBD1 aligns across 7 bases. V was pared by 4 bases and J by 1 base, with 0 bases of the junction left unmatched. Germline CDR1 is WNHNN and CDR2 is SYGVQD (reference sequence). This CDR3 has 13 residues. In DNA, the CDR3 is TGCGCCAGCAGTGGGGACAGGAACACTGAAGCTTTCTTT. Residues: CASSGDRNTEAFF.

The chain combines TRBV12-1 with TRBJ2-7. TRBV12-1 is termed a pseudogene. This CDR3 comprises 13 residues. The CDR3 nucleotides are TGTGCCAGCAGCTTAAGCAGCTCCTACGAGCAGTACTTC. It specifies CASSLSSSYEQYF.

V is TRBV10-3 and J is TRBJ1-2; no firm D call. Germline CDR1 reads ENHRY; CDR2 reads SYGVKD. V dropped 4 bases and J dropped 0 bases, with 6 bases sitting between them. The CDR3 has 13 residues. The CDR3 nucleotides read TGTGCCATCAGTGTATCGGCTAACTATGGCTACACCTTC. Translated, it gives CAISVSANYGYTF.

The genes are TRBV7-2 and TRBJ2-1; 12 bases are shared with TRBD2. V was pared by 4 bases and J by 6 bases, with 1 base of the junction left unmatched. Germline values: CDR1 SGHTA, CDR2 FQGNSA. The CDR3 extends over 14 amino acids. CDR3 region: CASSSSGRANEQFF. The CDR3 nucleotides are TGTGCCAGCAGCTCTAGCGGGAGGGCCAATGAGCAGTTCTTC.